These 17 T cell receptor beta chains came from one sample sequenced in a study of blood T cells in healthy people across ages. A second PCR of 7 to 11 cycles used a sample-barcoded 5' primer and a J-beta primer mix. TCRdb re-derived calls from the 5' RACE reads in MiXCR, one entry per CDR3 protein. The sample has about 1.6 million distinct CDR3 sequences, roughly a third seen once. Sequencing used blood. The receptors stem from a woman aged 25-40 years in good health.

V usage is TRBV20-1 and J usage is TRBJ1-1, with D tentatively TRBD1 (6 bases). Trimming took off 6 bases at V and 0 bases at J, with 17 bases between the two ends. There are 15 residues in the CDR3. CDR1 is DFQATT, CDR2 SNEGSKA, per germline (reference sequence). The CDR3 sequence is CSAPEGGRLNTEAFF. The CDR3 nucleotides read TGCAGTGCGCCTGAGGGGGGGCGACTGAACACTGAAGCTTTCTTT.

The sample holds a few counts of this clonotype. The CDR3 loop reads CASSLLGTGGSQPQHF. For the CDR3, the DNA is TGTGCCAGCAGTTTACTCGGGACAGGGGGCAGTCAGCCCCAGCATTTT. The rearrangement joins TRBV27 to TRBJ1-5, with 12 bases that match TRBD1. This CDR3 is 16 amino acids long. CDR1 and CDR2 (germline): MNHEY, SMNVEV (reference sequence). V shed 2 bases, J shed 6 bases, and the junction held 5 bases outside the gene matches.

The CDR3 is CASSFVGGQNLNYGYTF. The CDR3 DNA follows: TGTGCCAGCAGTTTTGTAGGGGGTCAGAACCTCAACTATGGCTACACCTTC. The chain links TRBV28 to TRBJ1-2; D is perhaps TRBD1 (6 bases). The CDR3 consists of 17 residues. The germline gives CDR1 MDHEN, CDR2 SYDVKM. V lost 3 bases and J 2 bases, leaving 19 bases between the germline ends.

This clonotype was seen ten or more times. This chain joins TRBV20-1 and TRBJ2-7, with 7 bases identical to TRBD2. Germline trimming cut 1 base from V and 3 bases from J; bases unmatched to any gene: 9. CDR3 length: 15 amino acids. CDR1 is DFQATT, CDR2 SNEGSKA, per germline (reference sequence). The CDR3 sequence is CSARVVSSGYYEQYF. CDR3 coding DNA: TGCAGTGCTAGAGTGGTGTCTAGCGGATACTACGAGCAGTACTTC.

The chain couples TRBV12-3 or TRBV12-4 to TRBJ1-1; 8 positions agree with TRBD1. The CDR3 is made up of 15 amino acids. Unmatched junction bases numbered 8, after V lost 5 bases and J lost 3 bases. CDR3: CASSQLDRGDTEAFF. CDR3 coding DNA: TGTGCCAGCAGTCAACTTGACAGGGGCGACACTGAAGCTTTCTTT.

The chain uses TRBV7-3 and TRBJ2-1; 8 positions match TRBD2. CDR3 size: 12 residues. Trimming at V came to 8 bases and at J to 9 bases, leaving 6 bases not matched to a gene. Germline V gene sequence: CDR1 SGHTA, CDR2 FQGTGA. CDR3 sequence (DNA): TGTGCCAGCCAAGGACTAGCCACTGAGCAGTTCTTC. Its translation: CASQGLATEQFF.

The J gene is TRBJ2-1, the V gene TRBV27; D might be TRBD2 (5 bases). Germline-derived CDR1 and CDR2 are MNHEY and SMNVEV (reference sequence). The CDR3 runs to 15 residues. V was cut by 7 bases and J by 7 bases, with 20 bases left in between. Written as DNA, the CDR3 is TGTGCCAGCAATTCCCCCACTCAAGGACTGAATGAGCAGTTCTTC. Its protein is CASNSPTQGLNEQFF.

This clonotype was picked up a small number of times. The J gene is TRBJ1-4, the V gene TRBV6-5, with D uncertain. Deletions cut 4 bases from V and 4 bases from J, with 19 bases between. CDR3 length equals 17 residues. CDR1 is MNHEY and CDR2 is SVGAGI in the germline V gene. CDR3 amino acids: CASSSQRTDIYNEKLFF. In DNA, the CDR3 is TGTGCCAGCAGTTCCCAAAGAACAGATATATATAATGAAAAACTGTTTTTT.

The rearrangement links TRBV12-3 or TRBV12-4 to TRBJ2-7; D is perhaps TRBD2 (6 bases). The CDR3 spans 16 residues. The V gene lost 5 bases and the J gene lost 2 bases, with 19 bases spanning the gap. CDR3 bases: TGTGCCAGCAGTCCCCAACCGGGACTGTGGGCCTACGAGCAGTACTTC. Translated, it gives CASSPQPGLWAYEQYF.

This chain links TRBV12-3 or TRBV12-4 with TRBJ1-6; 10 nucleotides line up with TRBD1. The CDR3 covers 14 residues. The ends lost 7 bases at V and 11 bases at J; junction bases unmatched: 8. CDR3 amino acids: CASTPGTGDPPLHF. In DNA form, the CDR3 reads TGTGCCAGCACTCCCGGGACAGGGGATCCACCCCTCCACTTT.

The chain employs TRBV19 and TRBJ2-1, with 13 bases aligning to TRBD2. This CDR3 comprises 20 residues. Germline V gives CDR1 LNHDA, CDR2 SQIVND (reference sequence). V dropped 3 bases and J dropped 4; count of bases not matched to a gene: 15. The CDR3 DNA follows: TGTGCCAGTAGTATCGGACTAGCGGGAGTTTGGAGCGTGCTTTACAATGAGCAGTTCTTC. Amino acid sequence: CASSIGLAGVWSVLYNEQFF.

This sequence joins TRBV5-1 and TRBJ2-7, with 9 bases lining up with TRBD1. With 4 bases clipped from V and 7 bases from J, the junction kept 12 bases outside the gene matches. Per germline, CDR1 SGHRS and CDR2 YFSETQ. This CDR3 has 15 amino acids. CDR3 sequence reads: CASSSRGQGLGEQYF. As DNA, the CDR3 is TGCGCCAGCAGCAGCCGCGGACAGGGGTTAGGGGAGCAGTACTTC.

The chain carries TRBV14 and TRBJ2-3, with 11 bases lining up with TRBD2. Trimming removed 4 bases from V and 0 bases from J; junction bases left unmatched: 6. Germline V gene lookup returns CDR1 SGHDN and CDR2 FVKESK. This CDR3 spans 17 amino acids. CDR3 bases: TGTGCCAGCAGCCCCCATAGCGGGGGGGGTAGCACAGATACGCAGTATTTT. Residues: CASSPHSGGGSTDTQYF.

In its sample, this clonotype was seen many times. The gene calls are TRBV20-1 and TRBJ2-4; D remains ambiguous. Trimming left V 3 bases short and J 1 base short, with 13 bases between. CDR3 length: 15 amino acids. Germline-derived CDR1 and CDR2 are DFQATT and SNEGSKA (reference sequence). CDR3 in amino acids: CSASLGPRAKNIQYF. In DNA form, the CDR3 reads TGCAGTGCTAGCCTCGGCCCGCGGGCCAAAAACATTCAGTACTTC.

This clonotype has more than one count but fewer than ten. This chain connects TRBV20-1 to TRBJ2-3; weak D call: TRBD2 (6 bases). Germline CDR1 and CDR2: DFQATT and SNEGSKA (reference sequence). The V gene lost 0 bases and the J gene lost 5 bases, with 15 bases spanning the gap. This CDR3 comprises 15 residues. CDR3 coding DNA: TGCAGTGCTAGAGATGACGGGAGTAGCGAAGATACGCAGTATTTT. Translated: CSARDDGSSEDTQYF.

A few counts support this clonotype. The chain has TRBV20-1 and TRBJ2-3, with D unresolved. The CDR3 runs to 13 residues. CDR1 is DFQATT, CDR2 SNEGSKA, per germline (reference sequence). The V end was cut by 0 bases, the J end by 9 bases, with 13 bases between. The CDR3 DNA reads as TGCAGTGCTAGAGATCGGCTAGTTGGGACGCAGTATTTT. This translates into CSARDRLVGTQYF.

This clonotype was recorded a few times. The chain uses TRBV20-1 and TRBJ2-1; tentative D call: TRBD2 (6 bases). CDR3 length equals 17 residues. The V gene's germline CDR1 is DFQATT and CDR2 SNEGSKA (reference sequence). The ends were cut back, 0 bases at V and 0 bases at J, with 15 bases in the middle. CDR3 region: CSARDYRRESSYNEQFF. The CDR3 nucleotides are TGCAGTGCTAGAGATTACAGGAGGGAGAGCTCCTACAATGAGCAGTTCTTC.